This T cell receptor (beta chain) was profiled in a study of blood T cell repertoires in COVID-19. Study-wide background: The samples span acute and convalescent COVID-19 from the United States, Italy and Spain. T cells, B-cell-depleted T cells, or PBMCs provided the cDNA or gDNA that served as material.

In the source study's methods: Nucleated cell number was recorded as an estimate derived from reference gene primer amplification. The protocol was immunoSEQ multiplex PCR, while the TCRdb copy is restricted to in-frame clones and leaves out a portion. V, J and clone size reflect that table, while D and trimming were determined from the DNA. The table shows about 230,000 clones, with approximately 81% occurring only once. Trimming took off 0 bases at V and 6 bases at J, with 13 bases between the two ends. The germline V gene encodes CDR1 SNHLY and CDR2 FYNNEI. CDR3 length equals 15 residues. The TCR was taken from a woman of 80 years or more with acute or convalescent COVID-19. The gene calls are TRBV2 and TRBJ2-3, with no clear D. The sample consisted of peripheral blood. The CDR3 protein is CASSEALRGLDTQYF. CDR3 nucleotides: TGTGCCAGCAGTGAAGCGTTAAGAGGATTGGATACGCAGTATTTT.